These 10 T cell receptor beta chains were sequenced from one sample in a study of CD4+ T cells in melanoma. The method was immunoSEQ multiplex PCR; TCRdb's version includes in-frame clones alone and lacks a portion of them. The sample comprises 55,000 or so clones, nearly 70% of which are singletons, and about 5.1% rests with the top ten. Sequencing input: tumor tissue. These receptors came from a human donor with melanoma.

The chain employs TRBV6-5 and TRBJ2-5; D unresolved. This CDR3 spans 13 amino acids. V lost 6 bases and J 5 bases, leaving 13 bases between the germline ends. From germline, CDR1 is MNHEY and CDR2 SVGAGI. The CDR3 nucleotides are TGTGCCAGCAGAAACCCCACCCGGGAGACCCAGTACTTC. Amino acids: CASRNPTRETQYF.

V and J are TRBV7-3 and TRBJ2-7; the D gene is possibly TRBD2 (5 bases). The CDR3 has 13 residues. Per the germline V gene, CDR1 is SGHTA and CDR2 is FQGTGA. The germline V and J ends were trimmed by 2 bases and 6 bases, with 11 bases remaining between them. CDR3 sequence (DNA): TGTGCCAGCAGCTTAGCGCCGGGGTTCGAGCAGTACTTC. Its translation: CASSLAPGFEQYF.

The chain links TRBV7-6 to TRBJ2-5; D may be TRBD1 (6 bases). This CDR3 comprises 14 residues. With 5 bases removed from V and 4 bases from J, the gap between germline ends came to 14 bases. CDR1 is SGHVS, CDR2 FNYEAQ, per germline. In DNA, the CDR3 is TGTGCCAGCAGCCTACCTGCCAGGGGAGAGACCCAGTACTTC. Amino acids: CASSLPARGETQYF.

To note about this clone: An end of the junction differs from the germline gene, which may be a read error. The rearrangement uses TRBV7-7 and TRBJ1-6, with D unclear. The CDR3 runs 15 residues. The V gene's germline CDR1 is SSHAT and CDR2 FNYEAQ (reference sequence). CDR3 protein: CASSERPPRGSPLHF. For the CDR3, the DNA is TGTGCTAGCAGCGAAAGGCCGCCCCGCGGTTCACCCCTCCACTTT.

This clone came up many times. The CDR3 spells CASSFFFEGRGRDGTNEKLFF. For the CDR3, the DNA is TGTGCCAGCAGCTTTTTTTTTGAGGGCAGGGGGAGAGATGGAACTAATGAAAAACTGTTTTTT. The rearrangement links TRBV7-8 to TRBJ1-4; 7 bases align to TRBD1. The CDR3 has 21 amino acids. Germline CDR1 reads SGHVS; CDR2 reads FQNEAQ. V lost 3 bases, J lost 1 base, and 20 bases stayed unmatched. Variable domain in full (rest from reference TRBV7-8 and TRBJ1-4): GAGVSQSPRYKVAKRGQDVALRCDPISGHVSLFWYQQALGQGPEFLTYFQNEAQLDKSGLPSDRFFAERPEGSVSTLKIQRTQQEDSAVYLCASSFFFEGRGRDGTNEKLFFGSGTQLSVL.

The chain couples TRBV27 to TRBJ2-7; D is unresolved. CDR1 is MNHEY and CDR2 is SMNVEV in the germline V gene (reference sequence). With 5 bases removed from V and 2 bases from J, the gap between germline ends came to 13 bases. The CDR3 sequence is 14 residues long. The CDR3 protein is CASSVGTSPYEQYF. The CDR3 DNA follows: TGTGCCAGCAGTGTGGGAACATCCCCCTACGAGCAGTACTTC.

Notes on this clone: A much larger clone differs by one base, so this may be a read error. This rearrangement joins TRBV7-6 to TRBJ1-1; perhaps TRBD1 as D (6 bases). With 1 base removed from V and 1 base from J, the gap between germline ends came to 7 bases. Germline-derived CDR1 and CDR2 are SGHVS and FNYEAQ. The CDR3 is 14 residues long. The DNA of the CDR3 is TGTGCCAGCAGCTTAGGGGGGGCGAACACTGAAGCTTTCTTT. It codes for CASSLGGANTEAFF.

The CDR3 nucleotides read TGTGCCAGCAGCTTAGAGCTAGTACGAGAGACCCAGTACTTC. Translating it yields CASSLELVRETQYF. The V call is TRBV7-6, the J call TRBJ2-5, with unresolved D. CDR1 and CDR2 from the germline V gene are SGHVS and FNYEAQ. V shed 1 base and J shed 4 bases, with 10 bases lying between them. CDR3 length: 14 amino acids. Using reference TRBV7-6 and TRBJ2-5 for the parts outside the CDR3, the full variable domain is GAGVSQSPRYKVTKRGQDVALRCDPISGHVSLYWYRQALGQGPEFLTYFNYEAQQDKSGLPNDRFSAERPEGSISTLTIQRTEQRDSAMYRCASSLELVRETQYFGPGTRLLVL.

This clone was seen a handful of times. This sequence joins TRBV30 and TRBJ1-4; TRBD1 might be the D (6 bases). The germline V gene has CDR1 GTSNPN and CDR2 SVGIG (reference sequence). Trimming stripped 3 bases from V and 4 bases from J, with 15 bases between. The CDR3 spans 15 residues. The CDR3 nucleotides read TGTGCCTGGAGGGAGAGGACAGAACATAATGAAAAACTGTTTTTT. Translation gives CAWRERTEHNEKLFF.

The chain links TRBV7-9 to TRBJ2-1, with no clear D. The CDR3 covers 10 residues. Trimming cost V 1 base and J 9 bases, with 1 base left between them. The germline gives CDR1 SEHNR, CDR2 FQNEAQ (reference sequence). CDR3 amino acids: CASSLVEQFF. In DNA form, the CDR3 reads TGTGCCAGCAGCTTAGTTGAGCAGTTCTTC.